This entry is about one T cell receptor beta chain. Its antigen specificity is not known. No much larger clone is present one base from it, and per-base qualities are unavailable. The sample belongs to a study of blood T cell repertoires in COVID-19 (dated by TCRdb to about 2020). Regarding the complete study: Samples from collaborators originated in the United States, Italy and Spain and spanned both the acute and convalescent phases of COVID-19. The prospective study material was composed of cDNA or gDNA derived from T cells, B-cell-depleted T cells, or PBMCs. Deeply sampled blood TCRbeta repertoires from subjects exposed to, actively infected with, or recovered from COVID-19 were included in the dataset. The repertoires were released in a freely available public database intended as a resource for research on the immune response to SARS-CoV-2. The samples were drawn from two sources: the first 160 participants of the ongoing ImmuneRACE study, and over 950 subjects contributed by 6 global collaborators. A de-identified subject ID, COVID-19 status, age in years and sex were almost always included in the sample metadata. Where available, HLA class I and class II types were obtained from metadata supplied by the sample provider rather than from assay-based typing. Overall study results and their limits: The quantity of clinical and demographic metadata differed by source and by participant and was supplied without curation.

V is pared back by 0 bases and J by 11 bases, with 10 bases lying between the germline termini. CDR1 and CDR2 (GTSNPN, SVGIG) derive from the germline V gene (reference sequence). Taken from cysteine to phenylalanine, the CDR3 has 11 residues. The entry retains the CDR3 DNA only, 33 bases that are in frame from base 1. TCRbeta CDR3 regions were amplified from genomic DNA by means of the immunoSEQ Assay, a bias-controlled multiplex PCR. The source study handled its data this way. Within the assay, amplification of reference gene primers was used to estimate how many nucleated cells each sample contained. To quantify the absolute abundance of each unique TCRbeta CDR3 rearrangement, sequence reads were collapsed and filtered. Productive Simpson clonality was computed per sample as the square root of Simpson's diversity index over productive rearrangements. TCRdb stores this immuneACCESS table with in-frame sequences only. Part of the clones is absent; in the studies checked, under half of the shortfall reflects unresolved V genes, and no reason is known for the rest. The D gene and trimming were derived from the DNA, and the V and J assignments and clone size from that table. This sample has 100,000 to 150,000 clones in its table, and roughly 90% of those were observed once. The ten top clones hold 4% to 5% of the sample.

One collaborating source in Seattle enrolled patients during active infection and followed them longitudinally through the course of disease. Whole blood was collected in K2EDTA tubes by collaborating institutions according to the institutions' own protocols. For TCRbeta analysis, collaborators shipped samples in one of three forms: frozen whole blood, isolated PBMCs, or DNA extracted from either of those sample types. The sequence links TRBV30 to TRBJ1-1; TRBD1 could be the D gene, as 5 bases match. The TCR was taken from a man aged 55 to 70 with COVID-19, enrolled during active disease. Sequenced sample: peripheral blood. The CDR3 protein: CAWSVGVGAFF. The DNA sequence is as follows: TGTGCCTGGAGTGTAGGGGTTGGCGCTTTCTTT.